The 32 T cell receptor beta chains below come from one sample, sequenced in a study of radiotherapy plus CTLA-4 blockade in lung cancer. Sequenced by immunoSEQ multiplex PCR; TCRdb stores in-frame clones only, minus some. The table includes roughly 110,000 clones, 70% to 90% detected once. Source: peripheral blood, taken from a patient treated with radiotherapy plus ipilimumab. All receptors derive from a human donor with non-small cell lung cancer that progressed on radiotherapy plus ipilimumab. Some clones in this sample may be carry-over from other donors' samples.

CDR3 sequence reads: CASSRGGSAQETQYF. The CDR3 DNA reads as TGCGCCAGCAGCCGGGGCGGCTCCGCCCAAGAGACCCAGTACTTC. The chain is built from TRBV5-1 and TRBJ2-5; D could derive from TRBD1 or TRBD2 (5 bases each). Per the germline V gene, CDR1 is SGHRS and CDR2 is YFSETQ. The CDR3 totals 15 residues. V dropped 4 bases and J dropped 1 base, with 14 bases sitting between them.

The chain combines TRBV5-1 with TRBJ1-1, with unresolved D. This CDR3 region has 18 residues. Germline lookup yields CDR1 SGHRS and CDR2 YFSETQ. V lost 1 base to trimming and J lost 0 bases, with 19 bases between them. CDR3 DNA: TGCGCCAGCAGCTTGAAAGGCAACCAGAGATATATGAACACTGAAGCTTTCTTT. The encoded protein is CASSLKGNQRYMNTEAFF.

As to this clone: The identical CDR3 is also encoded by other nucleotide sequences in the sample. The rearrangement uses TRBV27 and TRBJ2-7; D remains ambiguous. V lost 0 bases, J lost 0 bases, and 6 bases lay in between. Germline loops: CDR1 MNHEY, CDR2 SMNVEV (reference sequence). The CDR3 totals 14 residues. This chain's CDR3 is CASSLSGYSYEQYF. In DNA, the CDR3 is TGTGCCAGCAGTTTATCGGGGTACTCCTACGAGCAGTACTTC.

This clone was recorded only once. The CDR3 bases are TGTGCCAGCAGTGGACAGGGAGAAAAACTGTTTTTT. This sequence encodes CASSGQGEKLFF. The rearrangement links TRBV6-1 to TRBJ1-4; TRBD1 matches 7 bases. The CDR3 totals 12 residues. The V gene end was trimmed by 4 bases and the J gene end by 8 bases; junction bases not matched to a gene: 1. Germline assignment: CDR1 MNHNS and CDR2 SASEGT.

The rearrangement uses TRBV7-2 and TRBJ2-1; TRBD2 might be the D (5 bases). The CDR3 length is 13 residues. The germline gives CDR1 SGHTA, CDR2 FQGNSA. V dropped 5 bases and J dropped 12 bases, with 17 bases sitting between them. The CDR3 DNA reads as TGTGCCAGCAGCAGTGGACTGGATCTTGCGCAGTTCTTC. Amino acids: CASSSGLDLAQFF.

This chain uses TRBV11-2 with TRBJ2-3; 10 bases align to TRBD2. The CDR3 covers 17 residues. Looked up from germline, CDR1 is SGHAT and CDR2 is FQNNGV. After removal of 1 base from V and 10 bases from J, the junction contained 14 bases not matched to a gene. CDR3 sequence (DNA): TGTGCCAGCAGCTTAGTATTTAGCGGGGGGCTTCGCGTGGCGCAGTATTTT. Translation: CASSLVFSGGLRVAQYF.

The chain joins TRBV4-1 to TRBJ1-3; D remains unclear. Germline loops: CDR1 MGHRA, CDR2 YSYEKL. The germline V and J ends were trimmed by 0 bases and 4 bases, with 10 bases remaining between them. CDR3 length: 15 amino acids. The CDR3 DNA sequence: TGCGCCAGCAGCCAAGATGCAACCGAAGGAAACACCATATATTTT. Its translation is CASSQDATEGNTIYF.

The V call is TRBV28, the J call TRBJ2-1, with TRBD1 matching over 8 bases. Germline V gene data show CDR1 as MDHEN and CDR2 as SYDVKM. V shed 3 bases and J 7 bases; nucleotides not matched to a gene: 11. The CDR3 has 16 amino acids. In nucleotides, the CDR3 is TGTGCCAGCAGTTTGTGGAGGGGCAGGGGGCAGAATGAGCAGTTCTTC. Its protein is CASSLWRGRGQNEQFF.

The rearrangement joins TRBV5-6 to TRBJ2-1; 9 nucleotides align to TRBD1. CDR3 size: 15 residues. V dropped 5 bases and J dropped 4; count of bases not matched to a gene: 7. Germline loops: CDR1 SGHDT, CDR2 YYEEEE. CDR3 DNA: TGTGCCAGCAGAACCGGGACAGGGATGTACAATGAGCAGTTCTTC. Translated: CASRTGTGMYNEQFF. The entire variable domain, with the rest obtained from reference TRBV5-6 and TRBJ2-1, is as follows: DAGVTQSPTHLIKTRGQQVTLRCSPKSGHDTVSWYQQALGQGPQFIFQYYEEEERQRGNFPDRFSGHQFPNYSSELNVNALLLGDSALYLCASRTGTGMYNEQFFGPGTRLTVL.

The chain uses TRBV11-2 and TRBJ2-7, with D possibly TRBD1 on 5 matching bases. V shed 5 bases and J shed 3 bases, with 11 bases lying between them. CDR3 length: 13 residues. Germline lookup yields CDR1 SGHAT and CDR2 FQNNGV. The CDR3 bases are TGTGCCAGCAGCGTTGGACAACTCTACGAGCAGTACTTC. This translates into CASSVGQLYEQYF.

This clone was found a few times. This chain uses TRBV27 with TRBJ2-7; possible D gene TRBD2, 7 bases. This CDR3 comprises 11 residues. The V gene lost 6 bases and the J gene lost 7 bases, with 10 bases spanning the gap. Looked up from germline, CDR1 is MNHEY and CDR2 is SMNVEV (reference sequence). In DNA, the CDR3 is TGTGCCAGCAGGAAGGGGGGGGAGCAGTACTTC. It specifies CASRKGGEQYF.

This clone was counted once. The V call is TRBV2, the J call TRBJ1-6; 8 bases line up with TRBD1. The junction had 7 bases not matched to a gene; V was cut back by 6 bases and J by 9 bases. CDR3 size: 14 residues. CDR1 SNHLY and CDR2 FYNNEI come from the germline V gene. The CDR3 bases are TGTGCCAGCAGGGACAGGGTAGAAGGTTCACCCCTCCACTTT. Its protein is CASRDRVEGSPLHF.

Notes on this clone: It is likely a read error, because the conserved phenylalanine at the end of the CDR3 is missing. The gene calls are TRBV6-6 and TRBJ2-7; 10 bases are a match to TRBD1. With V trimmed by 5 bases and J by 3 bases, 7 bases remained unmatched. The CDR3 runs 15 residues. CDR1 MNHNY and CDR2 SVGAGI come from the germline V gene (reference sequence). The CDR3 here is CASSSRQGARYEQYI. CDR3 DNA sequence: TGTGCCAGCAGTAGCAGACAGGGGGCGCGCTACGAGCAGTACATC.

The J gene is TRBJ2-7, the V gene TRBV19; unclear D gene. Trimming pared 8 bases from V and 1 base from J, leaving 15 bases between. Germline assignment: CDR1 LNHDA and CDR2 SQIVND (reference sequence). The CDR3 has 14 amino acids. Written as DNA, the CDR3 is TGTGCCAGTTCCCGCTCGCGGTCTTCCTACGAGCAGTACTTC. Translating it yields CASSRSRSSYEQYF. The complete variable domain, with remaining parts taken from reference TRBV19 and TRBJ2-7, reads DGGITQSPKYLFRKEGQNVTLSCEQNLNHDAMYWYRQDPGQGLRLIYYSQIVNDFQKGDIAEGYSVSREKKESFPLTVTSAQKNPTAFYLCASSRSRSSYEQYFGPGTRLTVT.

The chain combines TRBV6-5 with TRBJ2-7; possibly TRBD2 for D (5 bases). Looked up from germline, CDR1 is MNHEY and CDR2 is SVGAGI. Trimming stripped 2 bases from V and 6 bases from J, with 11 bases between. The CDR3 is made up of 13 amino acids. The CDR3 here is CASSYRARGEQYF. The CDR3 region has the DNA TGTGCCAGCAGTTACAGGGCTCGGGGCGAGCAGTACTTC.

The chain links TRBV7-9 to TRBJ1-4, with D perhaps matching TRBD1 (6 bases). The CDR3 runs to 16 residues. CDR1 is SEHNR and CDR2 is FQNEAQ in the germline V gene (reference sequence). V was shortened by 4 bases and J by 3 bases, with 15 bases between the two germline ends. This CDR3 is CASSSGQKGANEKLFF. The CDR3 bases are TGTGCCAGCAGCTCTGGACAGAAGGGCGCTAATGAAAAACTGTTTTTT.

The V call is TRBV7-2, the J call TRBJ1-1; no firm D call. The CDR3 has 14 amino acids. The germline V gene encodes CDR1 SGHTA and CDR2 FQGNSA. The V end was cut by 1 base, the J end by 1 base, with 7 bases between. The CDR3 here is CASSLVERNTEAFF. DNA of the CDR3: TGTGCCAGCAGCTTAGTGGAGCGGAACACTGAAGCTTTCTTT.

In DNA, the CDR3 is TGTGCCAGCAGCACACTCCGGGACAGGAGTACTTTGAACACCGGGGAGCTGTTTTTT. It translates to CASSTLRDRSTLNTGELFF. The chain links TRBV21-1 to TRBJ2-2; the D call in the table, TRBD1, was not verified against the DNA. TRBV21-1 is a pseudogene locus. The CDR3 runs 19 residues.

V usage is TRBV5-1 and J usage is TRBJ2-7; no clear D. The CDR3 is 13 amino acids. With 4 bases removed from V and 0 bases from J, the gap between germline ends came to 8 bases. Per the germline V gene, CDR1 is SGHRS and CDR2 is YFSETQ. The CDR3 coding sequence is TGCGCCAGCAGCGAGATTAGCTCCTACGAGCAGTACTTC. Translating gives CASSEISSYEQYF.

This clone was detected once. The CDR3 DNA reads TGTGCCAGCAGCTACAGGGGACACACAGGGGGCGAGGCTTTCTTT. Protein sequence: CASSYRGHTGGEAFF. This rearrangement joins TRBV4-2 to TRBJ1-1, with 9 bases aligning to TRBD1. Germline V gives CDR1 LGHNA, CDR2 YNFKEQ. The V segment lost 5 bases and the J segment 11 bases; nucleotides outside the gene matches: 15. CDR3 size: 15 residues.

The chain joins TRBV7-9 to TRBJ1-2, with TRBD1 identical over 9 bases. The V gene end was trimmed by 5 bases and the J gene end by 5 bases; junction bases not matched to a gene: 6. The CDR3 is 14 amino acids. Germline CDR1 is SEHNR and CDR2 is FQNEAQ (reference sequence). CDR3 coding DNA: TGTGCCAGCAGCCCCCGGGACAGGGCGTATGGCTACACCTTC. Its protein is CASSPRDRAYGYTF.

The gene calls are TRBV9 and TRBJ1-2; possibly TRBD1 for D (5 bases). The CDR3 is 14 residues long. Trimming cost V 3 bases and J 6 bases, with 15 bases left between them. Germline CDR1 is SGDLS and CDR2 is YYNGEE. CDR3 DNA sequence: TGTGCCAGCAGCGAGGATGGGGGACCGGATGGCTACACCTTC. Translating it yields CASSEDGGPDGYTF.

The CDR3 spells CASSYSRLNNSPLHF. The CDR3 DNA sequence: TGTGCCAGCAGTTACTCGCGGCTTAATAATTCACCCCTCCACTTT. The V call is TRBV6-6, the J call TRBJ1-6, with unresolved D. Deletions cut 0 bases from V and 5 bases from J, with 8 bases between. Germline loops: CDR1 MNHNY, CDR2 SVGAGI (reference sequence). This CDR3 is built from 15 residues.

This clone has just a few counts. This chain joins TRBV11-2 and TRBJ1-4, with 7 bases matching TRBD1. The germline V gene has CDR1 SGHAT and CDR2 FQNNGV. The J segment lost 7 bases and the V segment lost 3 bases, leaving 5 bases of the junction unmatched. The CDR3 runs 14 residues. CDR3 DNA: TGTGCCAGCAGCTTGGACAGGTCCAGTGAAAAACTGTTTTTT. It yields the protein CASSLDRSSEKLFF.

The chain uses TRBV5-6 and TRBJ1-1; 8 nucleotides match TRBD1. V dropped 0 bases and J dropped 5; count of bases not matched to a gene: 9. The germline gives CDR1 SGHDT, CDR2 YYEEEE. The CDR3 is 16 amino acids. CDR3 bases: TGTGCCAGCAGCTTGGTCGACGACAGGGGAATGACTGAAGCTTTCTTT. Its protein product is CASSLVDDRGMTEAFF.

The chain has TRBV5-1 and TRBJ1-1, with a tentative D call TRBD1 (6 bases). Trimming pared 4 bases from V and 1 base from J, leaving 17 bases between. This CDR3 has 16 residues. Germline-derived CDR1 and CDR2 are SGHRS and YFSETQ. CDR3 DNA sequence: TGCGCCAGCAGCCCAAGGACGGGAGGGGGGAACACTGAAGCTTTCTTT. The encoded protein is CASSPRTGGGNTEAFF. Looking up the rest from reference TRBV5-1 and TRBJ1-1 gives the full variable domain: KAGVTQTPRYLIKTRGQQVTLSCSPISGHRSVSWYQQTPGQGLQFLFEYFSETQRNKGNFPGRFSGRQFSNSRSEMNVSTLELGDSALYLCASSPRTGGGNTEAFFGQGTRLTVV.

The rearrangement uses TRBV9 and TRBJ2-1; tentatively, D is TRBD1 or TRBD2 (5 bases each). The germline V and J ends were trimmed by 1 base and 4 bases, with 9 bases remaining between them. CDR1 and CDR2 from the germline V gene are SGDLS and YYNGEE. The CDR3 loop spans 14 amino acids. The CDR3, as DNA: TGTGCCAGCAGCGTAACCGGGGCTTACAATGAGCAGTTCTTC. It specifies CASSVTGAYNEQFF.

The V call is TRBV5-1, the J call TRBJ2-5, with D unclear. This CDR3 is built from 12 residues. CDR1 and CDR2 from the germline V gene are SGHRS and YFSETQ. V was shortened by 0 bases and J by 5 bases, with 5 bases between the two germline ends. The CDR3 sequence is CASSLDLETQYF. For the CDR3, the DNA is TGCGCCAGCAGCTTGGATTTGGAGACCCAGTACTTC.

This rearrangement joins TRBV5-4 to TRBJ2-7; the match to TRBD1 covers 9 bases. The CDR3 has 15 amino acids. Looked up from germline, CDR1 is SGHNT and CDR2 is YYREEE (reference sequence). Losses at the gene ends were 6 bases for V and 3 bases for J; bases not matched to a gene: 10. CDR3 in amino acids: CASTTGGGQGYEQYF. CDR3 nucleotides: TGTGCCAGCACCACTGGGGGGGGACAGGGCTACGAGCAGTACTTC.

The chain carries TRBV9 and TRBJ2-1; D perhaps matches TRBD1 (6 bases). The length of the CDR3 is 14 residues. Germline lookup yields CDR1 SGDLS and CDR2 YYNGEE. The germline V and J ends were trimmed by 4 bases and 5 bases, with 13 bases remaining between them. CDR3 DNA: TGTGCCAGCAGCAGCCGGACAGTAAACAATGAGCAGTTCTTC. Translation: CASSSRTVNNEQFF.

This chain links TRBV7-9 with TRBJ2-7; 8 nucleotides line up with TRBD1. V trimming: 10 bases; J trimming: 6 bases; junction bases outside the gene matches: 23. In germline, CDR1 is SEHNR, CDR2 FQNEAQ (reference sequence). The length of the CDR3 is 17 residues. CDR3 DNA: TGTGCCATTCAGCCCCACTTGGTCGGGACAGGTATTATCGAGCAGTACTTC. This sequence encodes CAIQPHLVGTGIIEQYF.

The V gene is TRBV13, the J gene TRBJ1-1; no reliable D call. This CDR3 region has 15 residues. V was cut by 0 bases and J by 1 base, with 9 bases left in between. CDR1 and CDR2 from the germline V gene are PRHDT and FYEKMQ (reference sequence). CDR3 in amino acids: CASSLGLWGNTEAFF. Here the CDR3 DNA reads TGTGCCAGCAGCTTAGGCCTGTGGGGGAACACTGAAGCTTTCTTT.